A selection of T cell receptor beta chains follows, all from one sample in a study of blood T cell repertoires in COVID-19. Assay: immunoSEQ multiplex PCR; the TCRdb copy retains only in-frame clones and omits some. The data show approximately 99,000 clones, roughly 88% seen once. Sequenced input: peripheral blood. The receptors here all came from a man aged 50-60 years with COVID-19, enrolled during active disease. CDR3s include the opening cysteine and the closing phenylalanine or tryptophan.

V: TRBV15
J: TRBJ2-3
CDR3: CATSSVAGGPDTQYF

V: TRBV9
J: TRBJ2-1
CDR3: CASSTRTGSNEQFF

V: TRBV6-6
J: TRBJ2-1
CDR3: CASSPGTGVYNEQFF

V: TRBV18
J: TRBJ2-7
CDR3: CASSLSLSGEQYF

V: TRBV5-1
J: TRBJ2-7
CDR3: CASSLGQSYEQYF

V: TRBV18
J: TRBJ2-6
CDR3: CASSPRASTSSGANVLTF

V: TRBV6-5
J: TRBJ1-2
CDR3: CASSYSYTNYGYTF

V: TRBV2
J: TRBJ2-7
CDR3: CASNRNKVADEQYF

V: TRBV10-3
J: TRBJ2-2
CDR3: CAIPSPTGTSAGELFF

V: TRBV5-1
J: TRBJ1-4
CDR3: CASSSAGGIEGEKLFF

V: TRBV5-1
J: TRBJ1-3
CDR3: CASSLVGQISSGNTIYF

V: TRBV18
J: TRBJ2-6
CDR3: CASSQTRVSQGSGANVLTF

V: TRBV5-1
J: TRBJ1-4
CDR3: CASSPGQGGREKLFF

V: TRBV4-2
J: TRBJ1-1
CDR3: CASSQDTRRPTEAFF

V: TRBV14
J: TRBJ2-7
CDR3: CASSQGGQGFYEQYF

V: TRBV21-1
J: TRBJ2-5
CDR3: CASSNDNHYASCPQETQYF

V: TRBV3-1/TRBV3-2
J: TRBJ2-7
CDR3: CASGFQGNSYEQYF

V: TRBV21-1
J: TRBJ2-7
CDR3: CASNERRRDSYEQYF

V: TRBV7-2
J: TRBJ1-3
CDR3: CASSMQTGRSGNTIYF

V: TRBV18
J: TRBJ2-7
CDR3: CASSNIPEGYEQYF

V: TRBV11-3
J: TRBJ1-1
CDR3: CASSLETGGGGNTEAFF

V: TRBV4-2
J: TRBJ1-3
CDR3: CASSQVTGSSGNTIYF

V: TRBV6-5
J: TRBJ2-2
CDR3: CATDNSNTGELFF

V: TRBV6-6
J: TRBJ2-7
CDR3: CASSHTEGYEQYF

V: TRBV7-9
J: TRBJ1-2
CDR3: CASSLVQHYGYTF

V: TRBV14
J: TRBJ2-7
CDR3: CASSQERYGGYEQYF

V: TRBV18
J: TRBJ1-1
CDR3: CASSPYGNRNTEAFF